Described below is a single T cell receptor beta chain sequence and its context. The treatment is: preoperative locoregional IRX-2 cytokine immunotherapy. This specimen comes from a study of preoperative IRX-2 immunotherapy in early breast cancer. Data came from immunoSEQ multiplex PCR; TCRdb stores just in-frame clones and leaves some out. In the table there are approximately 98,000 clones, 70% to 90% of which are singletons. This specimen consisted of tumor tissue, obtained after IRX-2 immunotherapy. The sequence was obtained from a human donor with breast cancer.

CDR3 bases: TGCGCCAGCAGCCCCGGGATGGGACAGCCATACGAGCAGTACTTC. The encoded protein is CASSPGMGQPYEQYF. The rearrangement joins TRBV5-1 to TRBJ2-7, with TRBD1 identical over 7 bases. The CDR3 covers 15 residues. V dropped 4 bases and J dropped 4; count of bases not matched to a gene: 11. Per the germline V gene, CDR1 is SGHRS and CDR2 is YFSETQ.